The rows below give T cell receptor beta chains drawn from one sample of a study of T cell responses to AZD1222 COVID-19 vaccine. Sequencing used immunoSEQ multiplex PCR; TCRdb keeps in-frame clones, though not all of them. The table shows about 160,000 clones, with roughly nine tenths occurring only once. The sample here was peripheral blood, taken on day 0 of AZD1222 vaccination. These receptors were obtained from an adult in good health. CDR3s include the opening cysteine and the closing phenylalanine or tryptophan. The order of the fields is CDR3 length, J gene, V gene, D gene, clone size, CDR3 protein, CDR3 DNA. D genes are given only for firm matches. Only part of the rows carry a size: once, few, many, or a class if the clone is expanded.

17 | TRBJ2-1 | TRBV5-4 | TRBD2 | . | CASSGTSGGASLNEQFF | TGTGCCAGCAGTGGGACTAGCGGGGGGGCCTCCCTCAATGAGCAGTTCTTC
15 | TRBJ1-2 | TRBV7-2 | . | once | CASSPAGGADYGYTF | TGTGCCAGCAGTCCGGCCGGGGGGGCAGACTATGGCTACACCTTC
17 | TRBJ2-7 | TRBV4-1 | TRBD1 | few | CASSSIIPGQGGGEQYF | TGCGCCAGCAGCTCTATTATACCGGGACAGGGAGGAGGCGAGCAGTACTTC
16 | TRBJ2-7 | TRBV19 | . | . | CASSTFTESLSYEQYF | TGTGCCAGTAGTACATTTACAGAATCCCTCTCCTACGAGCAGTACTTC
15 | TRBJ2-5 | TRBV29-1 | TRBD2 | few | CSVDDSGGAWETQYF | TGCAGCGTTGACGATAGCGGGGGGGCCTGGGAGACCCAGTACTTC
16 | TRBJ1-4 | TRBV6-5 | TRBD1 | . | CASSFGQGAANEKLFF | TGTGCCAGCAGTTTTGGACAGGGGGCTGCTAATGAAAAACTGTTTTTT
14 | TRBJ1-1 | TRBV6-5 | . | few | CASSYSQGSTEAFF | TGTGCCAGCAGTTACTCGCAGGGGAGCACTGAAGCTTTCTTT
15 | TRBJ2-2 | TRBV11-2 | TRBD1 | . | CASSPWTGKTGELFF | TGTGCCAGCAGCCCCTGGACAGGGAAGACCGGGGAGCTGTTTTTT
12 | TRBJ2-7 | TRBV2 | TRBD2 | . | CASSGEGGEQYF | TGTGCCAGCAGTGGGGAGGGAGGCGAGCAGTACTTC
14 | TRBJ1-6 | TRBV5-1 | TRBD1 | . | CASSLGQGRSPLHF | TGCGCCAGCAGCTTGGGACAGGGTCGTTCACCCCTCCACTTT
17 | TRBJ2-3 | TRBV7-3 | . | . | CASSLQPTSTSTDTQYF | TGTGCCAGCAGCTTACAGCCCACATCTACTAGCACAGATACGCAGTATTTT
13 | TRBJ1-1 | TRBV19 | . | . | CASSIARNTEAFF | TGTGCCAGTAGTATAGCGAGGAACACTGAAGCTTTCTTT
16 | TRBJ1-2 | TRBV3-1/TRBV3-2 | . | few | CASSQEWATGLMGYTF | TGTGCCAGCAGCCAAGAATGGGCGACAGGTCTAATGGGCTACACCTTC
14 | TRBJ1-4 | TRBV6-5 | . | . | CASSYQTSNEKLFF | TGTGCCAGCAGTTACCAGACGTCTAATGAAAAACTGTTTTTT
14 | TRBJ1-2 | TRBV19 | TRBD1 | . | CASSSRGTSYGYTF | TGTGCCAGTAGTTCCAGGGGGACTTCCTATGGCTACACCTTC
15 | TRBJ1-4 | TRBV5-4 | . | . | CASSSRGLSNEKLFF | TGTGCCAGCAGCTCCCGGGGCCTTAGCAATGAAAAACTGTTTTTT
15 | TRBJ1-2 | TRBV11-2 | . | . | CASSLVIGPNYGYTF | TGTGCCAGCAGCTTAGTTATAGGGCCTAACTATGGCTACACCTTC
12 | TRBJ2-3 | TRBV6-4 | . | . | CASSDSGKKWYF | TGTGCCAGCAGTGACTCGGGAAAAAAGTGGTATTTT
16 | TRBJ2-3 | TRBV2 | TRBD1 | . | CASRWDRGVETDTQYF | TGTGCCAGCAGATGGGACAGGGGGGTAGAAACAGATACGCAGTATTTT
15 | TRBJ2-3 | TRBV19 | . | . | CASSPLGGHSDTQYF | TGTGCCAGTTCCCCTCTGGGGGGGCATTCAGATACGCAGTATTTT
14 | TRBJ1-1 | TRBV9 | TRBD1 | . | CASSKGQLNTEAFF | TGTGCCAGCAGCAAGGGACAGTTGAACACTGAAGCTTTCTTT
16 | TRBJ2-1 | TRBV13 | TRBD1 | . | CASSELDRVSYNEQFF | TGTGCCAGCAGCGAACTCGACAGGGTTTCCTACAATGAGCAGTTCTTC
20 | TRBJ1-3 | TRBV12-1 | . | . | CASSFAWSGEQTNSGNTIYF | TGTGCCAGCAGCTTTGCGTGGTCGGGGGAACAAACTAACTCTGGAAACACCATATATTTT
13 | TRBJ2-2 | TRBV19 | . | few | CASSIVRQGELFF | TGTGCCAGTAGTATTGTCAGGCAAGGGGAGCTGTTTTTT
14 | TRBJ2-3 | TRBV7-2 | TRBD1 | . | CASSLGDSTDTQYF | TGTGCCAGCAGCTTAGGGGACAGTACAGATACGCAGTATTTT
11 | TRBJ2-5 | TRBV11-2 | . | . | CASSFMETQYF | TGTGCCAGCAGCTTTATGGAGACCCAGTACTTC
17 | TRBJ1-5 | TRBV30 | TRBD1 | . | CAWRTPGQVISNQPQHF | TGTGCCTGGAGGACTCCGGGACAGGTGATTAGCAATCAGCCCCAGCATTTT
18 | TRBJ1-1 | TRBV6-6 | . | . | CASSPNRRRNTMNTEAFF | TGTGCCAGCAGTCCCAACAGGAGACGAAATACTATGAACACTGAAGCTTTCTTT
18 | TRBJ1-1 | TRBV5-6 | TRBD1 | . | CASRRTGQGMGMNTEAFF | TGTGCCAGCAGAAGAACGGGACAGGGGATGGGAATGAACACTGAAGCTTTCTTT
16 | TRBJ2-7 | TRBV9 | . | . | CASSVDSGQSSYEQYF | TGTGCCAGCAGCGTCGATTCGGGTCAAAGCTCCTACGAGCAGTACTTC
15 | TRBJ1-2 | TRBV19 | TRBD1 | . | CASSRWTGPNYGYTF | TGTGCCAGTAGCAGGTGGACAGGACCGAACTATGGCTACACCTTC
13 | TRBJ2-7 | TRBV25-1 | . | . | CASSEIGWAYQYF | TGTGCCAGCAGTGAAATCGGCTGGGCTTATCAGTACTTC
11 | TRBJ1-5 | TRBV12-3/TRBV12-4 | . | . | CASSFGQPQHF | TGTGCCAGCAGTTTCGGACAGCCCCAGCATTTT
14 | TRBJ2-2 | TRBV5-1 | TRBD1 | . | CASSLGQGDGELFF | TGCGCCAGCAGCTTGGGACAGGGGGACGGGGAGCTGTTTTTT
13 | TRBJ2-5 | TRBV9 | TRBD1 | . | CASSVYGQGLQYF | TGTGCCAGCAGCGTATACGGACAGGGGCTACAGTACTTC
16 | TRBJ2-2 | TRBV5-1 | . | . | CASSFTGHRNTGELFF | TGCGCCAGCAGCTTTACGGGACACAGGAACACCGGGGAGCTGTTTTTT
15 | TRBJ1-2 | TRBV7-4 | . | few | CASSLLQGRCYGYTF | TGTGCCAGCAGCTTATTACAGGGTCGGTGCTATGGCTACACCTTC
19 | TRBJ2-3 | TRBV13 | TRBD2 | . | CASSLGGLAGRSSTDTQYF | TGTGCCAGCAGCTTAGGAGGACTAGCGGGGAGGTCTAGCACAGATACGCAGTATTTT
15 | TRBJ2-7 | TRBV21-1 | . | . | CASSKVGRDSYEQYF | TGTGCCAGCAGCAAAGTGGGGAGGGATTCCTACGAGCAGTACTTC
16 | TRBJ1-4 | TRBV29-1 | TRBD1 | . | CSVEEKGTATNEKLFF | TGCAGCGTTGAAGAAAAAGGGACAGCAACTAATGAAAAACTGTTTTTT